This entry describes one T cell receptor (beta chain). Its matching antigen is unknown. Germline lookup yields CDR1 LNHNV and CDR2 YYDKDF (reference sequence). CDR3 length: 14 amino acids. V was cut by 0 bases and J by 7 bases, with 12 bases left in between. This entry belongs to a study of radiotherapy plus CTLA-4 blockade in lung cancer. Study-wide context: Among enrolled patients, over 15% responded and less than 40% achieved disease control.

CTLA-4 blockade with ipilimumab, together with focal radiation, was given to patients with chemo-refractory metastatic non-small-cell lung cancer. TCRdb's table, derived via immunoSEQ multiplex PCR, lists solely in-frame clones and lacks some. The data show 75,000 to 100,000 clones, about 90% seen once. General observations from the study: In blood, TCR clones derived from the tumor expanded after radiotherapy plus ipilimumab. Response was reportedly best predicted by early blood T cell clone dynamics, with interferon-beta.

The clonotype comes from a human donor with non-small cell lung cancer that progressed on radiotherapy plus ipilimumab. The sequencing used peripheral blood, collected from a patient treated with radiotherapy plus ipilimumab. This chain connects TRBV15 to TRBJ1-2; no reliable D call. The CDR3 sequence: CATSRDLTKSGYTF. The CDR3 region has the DNA TGTGCCACCAGCAGAGATCTGACAAAGAGTGGCTACACCTTC.